Presented here are 32 T cell receptor beta chains from one specimen sequenced in a study of blood T cells in healthy people across ages (dated by TCRdb to about 2015). Receptors were amplified or captured by 5' RACE. A second PCR of about 6 to 12 cycles was run with a J-beta primer mix and a sample-barcoded 5' primer. TCRdb reprocessed the public reads (quality trimming at Q25 with fastp, clone calling with MiXCR) and kept in-frame beta chains. Each entry merges the rows of one CDR3 protein and shows their most common DNA and genes. The sample table holds 1.8 million or so distinct CDR3 sequences, of which roughly two fifths were seen once. 23% of the sample is taken by the ten largest. Sequencing was performed on blood. The receptors stem from a human donor in good health.

This clonotype was seen only a few times. The chain has TRBV10-2 and TRBJ2-5, with D possibly TRBD1 on 5 matching bases. CDR1 and CDR2 from the germline V gene are WSHSY and SAAADI. With 3 bases removed from V and 5 bases from J, the gap between germline ends came to 10 bases. The CDR3 spans 13 residues. CDR3 in DNA: TGCGCCAGCAGTGATTCAGGGATGGAGACCCAGTACTTC. Translating it yields CASSDSGMETQYF.

In its sample, this clonotype was seen many times. The chain employs TRBV28 and TRBJ2-3; 8 bases fit TRBD2. Germline V gene data show CDR1 as MDHEN and CDR2 as SYDVKM. The J segment lost 1 base and the V segment lost 7 bases, leaving 1 base of the junction unmatched. CDR3 length: 13 amino acids. CDR3 nucleotide sequence: TGTGCCAGCAAAGCGGGGGGCACAGATACGCAGTATTTT. Encoded protein: CASKAGGTDTQYF.

In this sample, this clonotype turned up a few times. The chain is built from TRBV10-3 and TRBJ1-2; 9 bases line up with TRBD1. V dropped 5 bases and J dropped 5; count of bases not matched to a gene: 3. The CDR3 spans 13 residues. Looked up from germline, CDR1 is ENHRY and CDR2 is SYGVKD. The CDR3 sequence is CAISPGTGYGYTF. CDR3 DNA: TGTGCCATCAGTCCCGGGACAGGGTATGGCTACACCTTC.

The chain uses TRBV4-3 and TRBJ2-1, with a tentative D call TRBD2 (6 bases). The CDR3 totals 16 residues. Germline-derived CDR1 and CDR2 are LGHNA and YSLEER. The V and J ends lost 0 bases and 4 bases respectively, with 13 bases between them. CDR3 loop: CASSQDWPGEYNEQFF. DNA for the CDR3: TGCGCCAGCAGCCAAGATTGGCCGGGGGAGTACAATGAGCAGTTCTTC.

This clonotype was observed a handful of times. V usage is TRBV20-1 and J usage is TRBJ2-4; a possible D gene is TRBD2 (5 bases). CDR3 length: 12 residues. Germline V lookup: CDR1 DFQATT, CDR2 SNEGSKA (reference sequence). Trimming removed 4 bases at V and 13 bases at J, with 17 bases between. The CDR3 spells CSATGIAGEQYF. For the CDR3, the DNA is TGCAGTGCTACGGGAATCGCCGGGGAGCAGTACTTC.

The sample holds a few counts of this clonotype. The chain joins TRBV28 to TRBJ2-7; D is uncertain. The length of the CDR3 is 13 residues. Germline V gene lookup returns CDR1 MDHEN and CDR2 SYDVKM. Deletions cut 8 bases from V and 2 bases from J, with 13 bases between. The CDR3 loop is CASQNRATYEQYF. The CDR3, as DNA: TGTGCCAGCCAAAATCGAGCCACCTACGAGCAGTACTTC.

The sample holds a few counts of this clonotype. The chain combines TRBV5-8 with TRBJ2-7; D is perhaps TRBD1 (6 bases). Deletions cut 7 bases from V and 3 bases from J, with 17 bases between. The CDR3 is 14 amino acids. The germline V gene has CDR1 SGHTS and CDR2 YDEGEE. The CDR3 bases are TGTGCCAGCCGCCAAAAGGACAGTTACTACGAGCAGTACTTC. It yields the protein CASRQKDSYYEQYF.

This clonotype was recorded a few times. The chain combines TRBV7-2 with TRBJ1-5, with 12 bases aligning to TRBD1. There are 17 residues in the CDR3. Per germline, CDR1 SGHTA and CDR2 FQGNSA. J gave up 4 bases and V 5 bases, and 9 bases lay outside the gene matches. The CDR3 DNA follows: TGTGCCAGCAGCCACCCGGGACAGGGGGCAGTAAATCAGCCCCAGCATTTT. Translated, it gives CASSHPGQGAVNQPQHF.

V gene TRBV12-3 or TRBV12-4 combines with J gene TRBJ1-5, with D perhaps TRBD1 (6 bases). The CDR3 covers 15 residues. The V end was cut by 5 bases, the J end by 0 bases, with 11 bases between. The CDR3 here is CASSEQGFSNQPQHF. The CDR3 bases are TGTGCCAGCAGTGAACAGGGTTTTAGCAATCAGCCCCAGCATTTT.

This clonotype has a handful of counts. The chain carries TRBV15 and TRBJ1-2, with D maybe TRBD1 (6 bases). V dropped 7 bases and J dropped 8 bases, with 11 bases sitting between them. The CDR3 loop spans 11 amino acids. The germline CDR1 and CDR2 sequences are LNHNV and YYDKDF (reference sequence). Here the CDR3 reads CATKGVRGYTF. The CDR3 DNA sequence: TGTGCCACCAAGGGGGTTCGGGGCTACACCTTC.

The chain joins TRBV6-5 to TRBJ2-2; a weak D match, TRBD1 (5 bases). The germline gives CDR1 MNHEY, CDR2 SVGAGI. V was trimmed by 3 bases and J by 6 bases, leaving 14 bases between them. The CDR3 is 15 residues long. The CDR3 DNA is TGTGCCAGCAGTTATAGTTGGCAGGGTCCCGGGGAGCTGTTTTTT. The encoded protein is CASSYSWQGPGELFF.

As regards this clonotype: The junction and the germline gene differ at one end; a read error may be behind it. The V call is TRBV28, the J call TRBJ1-6; 9 bases map to TRBD1. The V gene's germline CDR1 is MDHEN and CDR2 SYDVKM. This CDR3 has 14 residues. CDR3 loop: CVSRLTGGNSPLHF. The CDR3 DNA is TGTGTCAGCAGACTGACAGGGGGGAATTCACCCCTCCACTTT.

This clonotype appeared a single time. One junction end does not reproduce the germline sequence, and a read error may be involved. V usage is TRBV7-2 and J usage is TRBJ1-2; possibly TRBD1 for D (5 bases). The CDR3 has 13 residues. The germline CDR1 and CDR2 sequences are SGHTA and FQGNSA. In DNA form, the CDR3 reads TGTGTCAGCAGCTTAGCAGGGAGGAATGGCTACACCTTC. Amino acid sequence: CVSSLAGRNGYTF.

This clonotype was counted between two and nine times. The chain employs TRBV7-2 and TRBJ1-2; D possibly corresponds to TRBD1 (6 bases). V gave up 2 bases and J gave up 2 bases, with 12 bases separating them. Germline-derived CDR1 and CDR2 are SGHTA and FQGNSA. The CDR3 is 15 residues long. CDR3 sequence reads: CASSLRGGSNYGYTF. The CDR3 region has the DNA TGTGCCAGCAGCTTAAGGGGGGGGTCCAACTATGGCTACACCTTC.

This clonotype appeared a few times. The rearrangement uses TRBV28 and TRBJ2-7; 7 nucleotides align to TRBD1. This CDR3 contains 16 residues. In germline, CDR1 is MDHEN, CDR2 SYDVKM. V dropped 6 bases and J dropped 3; count of bases not matched to a gene: 14. DNA for the CDR3: TGTGCCAGCAGACCGCATACAGGGGCAAGTGTCTACGAGCAGTACTTC. Its protein is CASRPHTGASVYEQYF.

This clonotype was counted only a few times. The chain uses TRBV6-5 and TRBJ2-3; D perhaps matches TRBD1 (7 bases). CDR1 is MNHEY, CDR2 SVGAGI, per germline. Deletions cut 6 bases from V and 3 bases from J, with 16 bases between. This CDR3 contains 15 residues. For the CDR3, the DNA is TGTGCCAGCAGAAGGGACGCAGGGGGGACAGATACGCAGTATTTT. Amino acid sequence: CASRRDAGGTDTQYF.

V and J are TRBV29-1 and TRBJ2-1; 10 bases are shared with TRBD2. This CDR3 region has 13 residues. Germline CDR1 is SQVTM and CDR2 is ANQGSEA. V was pared by 5 bases and J by 5 bases, with 3 bases of the junction left unmatched. The chain's CDR3 is CSVPGLAHNEQFF. The CDR3 nucleotides read TGCAGCGTTCCGGGACTAGCGCACAATGAGCAGTTCTTC.

This chain connects TRBV7-2 to TRBJ2-5, with D perhaps matching TRBD2 (6 bases). Near its end, the DNA agrees better with TRBJ2-7, so the J call may be wrong. This CDR3 spans 16 amino acids. Germline values: CDR1 SGHTA, CDR2 FQGNSA. CDR3 region: CASSLWLGIKGGEQYF. The CDR3 coding sequence is TGTGCCAGCAGCTTGTGGCTCGGCATTAAGGGAGGCGAGCAGTACTTC.

CDR3 nucleotides: TGTGCCAGCAGCCCCCGGCAGATTGACTATGGCTACACCTTC. Translating gives CASSPRQIDYGYTF. The chain links TRBV7-8 to TRBJ1-2, with D uncertain. Germline assignment: CDR1 SGHVS and CDR2 FQNEAQ. The CDR3 sequence is 14 residues long. Trimming left V 5 bases short and J 3 bases short, with 13 bases between.

The chain recombines TRBV12-5 with TRBJ1-3, with D uncertain. CDR1 is LGHNT and CDR2 is FRNRAP in the germline V gene. V shed 5 bases and J shed 8 bases, with 16 bases lying between them. The CDR3 totals 14 residues. The CDR3, as DNA: TGTGCTAGTGGTCCTCCGGGAAGGTGGGACACCATATATTTT. Its translation is CASGPPGRWDTIYF. Drawing the rest from reference TRBV12-5 and TRBJ1-3, the complete variable domain is DARVTQTPRHKVTEMGQEVTMRCQPILGHNTVFWYRQTMMQGLELLAYFRNRAPLDDSGMPKDRFSAEMPDATLATLKIQPSEPRDSAVYFCASGPPGRWDTIYFGEGSWLTVV.

This clonotype has just a few counts. The V gene is TRBV20-1, the J gene TRBJ2-3, with D possibly TRBD1 on 6 matching bases. Germline CDR1 DFQATT, CDR2 SNEGSKA (reference sequence). V dropped 2 bases and J dropped 6 bases, with 15 bases sitting between them. The CDR3 loop spans 14 amino acids. The CDR3 reads CSARWSGTQDTQYF. As DNA, the CDR3 is TGCAGTGCTAGATGGTCGGGGACACAGGATACGCAGTATTTT.

The chain is built from TRBV12-3 or TRBV12-4 and TRBJ2-5; TRBD1 aligns across 7 bases. J gave up 0 bases and V 7 bases, and 14 bases lay outside the gene matches. The CDR3 extends over 17 amino acids. CDR3 nucleotide sequence: TGTGCCAGCACCTCCATGGTAGGGGGCCGGTACCAAGAGACCCAGTACTTC. Translation: CASTSMVGGRYQETQYF.

A few counts support this clonotype. The chain is built from TRBV6-1 and TRBJ1-2; D may be TRBD1 (5 bases). V was pared by 8 bases and J by 6 bases, with 16 bases between. This CDR3 has 13 amino acids. Germline CDR1 is MNHNS and CDR2 is SASEGT. The CDR3, as DNA: TGTGCCAGCCGAAGGTGGGGAGGGGATGGCTACACCTTC. It specifies CASRRWGGDGYTF.

This clonotype came up a few times. The chain carries TRBV27 and TRBJ1-1; D not certain. This CDR3 comprises 14 residues. Germline CDR1 and CDR2: MNHEY and SMNVEV (reference sequence). Trimming shortened V by 4 bases and J by 0 bases, and 9 bases separated the two germline ends. This CDR3 is CASSSGALNTEAFF. For the CDR3, the DNA is TGTGCCAGCAGTTCGGGAGCCTTGAACACTGAAGCTTTCTTT.

The chain is built from TRBV20-1 and TRBJ2-5; D is possibly TRBD1 or TRBD2 (5 bases each). The last part of the DNA fits TRBJ2-7 better; the J call may be wrong. CDR1 DFQATT and CDR2 SNEGSKA come from the germline V gene (reference sequence). This CDR3 comprises 15 residues. This chain's CDR3 is CSARDPGQGRSEQYF. The CDR3 DNA reads TGCAGTGCTAGAGATCCGGGGCAGGGAAGGAGCGAGCAGTACTTC.

Comment on this clonotype: One end of the junction fails to match germline, which may point to a read error. The chain recombines TRBV7-2 with TRBJ2-1, with 7 bases identical to TRBD2. The CDR3 length is 14 residues. Germline V gives CDR1 SGHTA, CDR2 FQGNSA. The CDR3 DNA reads TGTGCCGGCAGTCACGGGCGGGGGAGAGGTGAGCAGTTCTTC. Residues: CAGSHGRGRGEQFF.

The chain couples TRBV10-3 to TRBJ2-1; 9 positions match TRBD2. CDR3 length: 15 amino acids. Trimming cost V 7 bases and J 7 bases; bases outside gene matches: 11. The germline CDR1 and CDR2 sequences are ENHRY and SYGVKD. The CDR3 spells CAITGGAGGINEQFF. The CDR3 bases are TGTGCCATCACCGGAGGAGCGGGGGGTATAAATGAGCAGTTCTTC.

This clonotype showed up many times. The chain joins TRBV7-2 to TRBJ2-5; either TRBD1 or TRBD2 may supply D (5 bases each). Germline V gene data show CDR1 as SGHTA and CDR2 as FQGNSA. The CDR3 spans 13 residues. With 3 bases removed from V and 4 bases from J, the gap between germline ends came to 9 bases. The CDR3: CASSLERGETQYF. The DNA for the CDR3 is TGTGCCAGCAGCTTGGAGAGGGGAGAGACCCAGTACTTC.

This clonotype was picked up a small number of times. The chain links TRBV5-1 to TRBJ2-7; D may be TRBD1 (6 bases). This CDR3 region has 16 residues. V dropped 2 bases and J dropped 0 bases, with 15 bases sitting between them. CDR1 and CDR2 (germline): SGHRS, YFSETQ. The CDR3 region has the DNA TGCGCCAGCAGCTTCACCCCAATGGACAGCTCCTACGAGCAGTACTTC. Encoded protein: CASSFTPMDSSYEQYF.

The table lists this clonotype with a few counts. V gene TRBV4-3 combines with J gene TRBJ2-7; D not certain. Trimming left V 0 bases short and J 6 bases short, with 9 bases between. The germline V gene encodes CDR1 LGHNA and CDR2 YSLEER. This CDR3 has 13 amino acids. The CDR3 coding sequence is TGCGCCAGCAGCCAAGAGATGTTGGGCGAGCAGTACTTC. It specifies CASSQEMLGEQYF.

Regarding this clonotype: One end of the junction varies from germline; a read error may be responsible. This chain links TRBV4-1 with TRBJ1-2; D is uncertain. Germline CDR1 reads MGHRA; CDR2 reads YSYEKL. The CDR3 loop spans 13 amino acids. CDR3 loop: CAGSPTGVYGYTF. CDR3 bases: TGCGCCGGCAGCCCCACGGGAGTCTATGGCTACACCTTC.

This chain links TRBV20-1 with TRBJ1-2; no definite D call. Per the germline V gene, CDR1 is DFQATT and CDR2 is SNEGSKA (reference sequence). Trimming stripped 4 bases from V and 2 bases from J, with 14 bases between. This CDR3 contains 14 residues. CDR3 sequence: CSAMQQNPNYGYTF. In nucleotides, the CDR3 is TGCAGTGCTATGCAACAGAACCCCAACTATGGCTACACCTTC.